This is a list of T cell receptor beta chains from one sample in a study of blood T cells in healthy people across ages. TCRdb analysed the 5' RACE reads with MiXCR anew, one entry per CDR3 protein. Here the sample spans nearly 800,000 distinct CDR3 sequences, more than 20% being singletons. Another study also made use of these data, one on T cells of mothers and their children.

Sample: blood. The receptors here all came from a boy younger than 18 in good health. Each CDR3 is given with its conserved first and last residue. The D gene is left open where the match is weak. Clone sizes are given selectively: once, few, many, or a class where the clone is expanded.

j_gene | abundance | d_gene | v_gene | CDR3aa | CDR3nt
TRBJ2-7 | - | - | TRBV27 | CASSQDRDNRYEQYF | TGTGCCAGCAGTCAAGACCGGGACAACCGTTACGAGCAGTACTTC
TRBJ2-5 | few | - | TRBV20-1 | CSARDPGTPLRTQYF | TGCAGTGCTAGAGACCCTGGGACCCCTCTCCGGACCCAGTACTTC
TRBJ1-1 | - | - | TRBV6-1 | CASSEEWGWNTEAFF | TGTGCCAGCAGTGAAGAATGGGGATGGAACACTGAAGCTTTCTTT
TRBJ2-5 | - | TRBD2 | TRBV28 | CASSLWLREGLETQYF | TGTGCCAGCAGTTTATGGCTGCGGGAGGGCCTGGAGACCCAGTACTTC
TRBJ2-5 | - | - | TRBV15 | CATSRATVAETQYF | TGTGCCACCAGCAGGGCAACAGTAGCGGAGACCCAGTACTTC
TRBJ2-5 | - | TRBD2 | TRBV5-4 | CASSLGGALQETQYF | TGTGCCAGCAGCCTCGGGGGGGCCCTCCAAGAGACCCAGTACTTC
TRBJ2-5 | few | - | TRBV21-1 | CASSKEGRETQYF | TGTGCCAGCAGCAAAGAGGGCAGAGAGACCCAGTACTTC
TRBJ2-3 | few | - | TRBV10-3 | CAISASETRDTQYF | TGTGCCATCAGTGCCTCTGAGACGAGAGATACGCAGTATTTT
TRBJ1-2 | - | - | TRBV29-1 | CSVDNTDNYGYTF | TGCAGCGTTGACAATACAGATAACTATGGCTACACCTTC
TRBJ2-5 | - | TRBD2 | TRBV28 | CASTLSRTSGIETQYF | TGTGCCAGCACCCTCAGTCGGACTAGCGGGATTGAGACCCAGTACTTC
TRBJ2-7 | few | - | TRBV4-2 | CASSLRDNYEQYF | TGTGCCAGCAGCCTGCGGGACAATTACGAGCAGTACTTC
TRBJ1-4 | few | TRBD1 | TRBV7-8 | CASSRTGGREKLFF | TGTGCCAGCAGCAGGACAGGGGGTCGGGAAAAACTGTTTTTT
TRBJ2-2 | few | - | TRBV5-8 | CASIRAIQPFF | TGTGCCAGCATCAGGGCGATCCAACCGTTTTTT
TRBJ2-3 | - | - | TRBV29-1 | CSVLPGLNTDTQYF | TGCAGCGTTTTACCGGGACTCAACACAGATACGCAGTATTTT
TRBJ1-3 | few | - | TRBV9 | CASSGGSSGNTIYF | TGTGCCAGCAGCGGAGGGAGCTCTGGAAACACCATATATTTT
TRBJ2-3 | - | - | TRBV2 | CASSGGSAQYF | TGTGCCAGCAGTGGGGGTTCTGCGCAGTATTTT
TRBJ2-1 | once | - | TRBV19 | CASSRGDYSSYNEQFF | TGTGCCAGTAGTAGGGGGGATTATAGCTCCTACAATGAGCAGTTCTTC
TRBJ2-3 | - | - | TRBV29-1 | CSVYEAADTQYF | TGCAGCGTTTATGAAGCGGCAGATACGCAGTATTTT
TRBJ2-5 | - | - | TRBV5-4 | CASSSDKKQETQYF | TGTGCCAGCAGCTCGGACAAAAAGCAAGAGACCCAGTACTTC
TRBJ1-1 | few | TRBD1 | TRBV7-9 | CASSNTDRANTEAFF | TGTGCCAGCAGCAACACAGACAGGGCGAACACTGAAGCTTTCTTT
TRBJ1-2 | few | - | TRBV7-2 | CASSLAQGGNYGYTF | TGTGCCAGCAGCTTAGCGCAGGGTGGGAACTATGGCTACACCTTC
TRBJ2-1 | many | - | TRBV11-2 | CASWSGLYYNEQFF | TGTGCCAGCTGGAGCGGTCTCTACTACAATGAGCAGTTCTTC
TRBJ2-6 | - | TRBD1 | TRBV29-1 | CSVEDTDRGGFLGANVLTF | TGCAGCGTTGAAGATACGGACAGGGGAGGGTTTTTGGGGGCCAACGTCCTGACTTTC
TRBJ2-7 | - | TRBD1 | TRBV7-2 | CASSLAPWDRLYEQYF | TGTGCCAGCAGCTTAGCACCTTGGGACAGGCTCTACGAGCAGTACTTC
TRBJ2-5 | few | TRBD2 | TRBV5-6 | CASSSTLADLETQYF | TGTGCCAGCAGCTCGACCCTAGCGGACCTTGAGACCCAGTACTTC
TRBJ2-7 | few | TRBD1 | TRBV20-1 | CSAHRQGRSYEQYF | TGCAGTGCGCACAGACAGGGGAGGTCCTACGAGCAGTACTTC
TRBJ2-5 | - | - | TRBV28 | CASSLNPATQYF | TGTGCCAGCAGCCTAAACCCAGCGACCCAGTACTTC
TRBJ2-3 | - | TRBD2 | TRBV15 | CATSRVVTTSGNIGDTQYF | TGTGCCACCAGCAGAGTCGTCACAACTAGCGGAAACATCGGGGATACGCAGTATTTT
TRBJ2-1 | few | TRBD2 | TRBV20-1 | CSARKETSGSFGEQFF | TGCAGTGCTAGAAAAGAGACTAGCGGGAGTTTTGGTGAGCAGTTCTTC
TRBJ1-1 | few | - | TRBV3-1 | CASSQGALAEAFF | TGTGCCAGCAGCCAGGGGGCGCTCGCTGAAGCTTTCTTT
TRBJ2-5 | few | - | TRBV25-1 | CASSVAEETQYF | TGTGCCAGCAGTGTGGCAGAAGAGACCCAGTACTTC
TRBJ2-3 | - | - | TRBV12-3/TRBV12-4 | CACTADKSRTDTQYF | TGTGCCTGCACGGCGGACAAATCTAGAACAGATACGCAGTATTTT
TRBJ2-1 | - | - | TRBV30 | CAWSVGGPEVYSDEQFF | TGTGCCTGGAGTGTTGGCGGGCCGGAGGTGTATTCGGATGAGCAGTTCTTC
TRBJ1-1 | - | TRBD1 | TRBV27 | CASSYGQGITEAFF | TGTGCCAGCAGTTACGGACAGGGGATAACTGAAGCTTTCTTT
TRBJ2-5 | - | - | TRBV28 | CASSLLPGAGQETQYF | TGTGCCAGCAGTCTCCTCCCCGGGGCGGGACAAGAGACCCAGTACTTC
TRBJ2-1 | - | - | TRBV7-9 | CASSLAEPSYNEQFF | TGTGCCAGCAGCTTAGCGGAGCCCTCCTACAATGAGCAGTTCTTC
TRBJ2-1 | few | - | TRBV14 | CASSQVGGSYNEQFF | TGTGCCAGTAGCCAAGTGGGGGGCTCCTACAATGAGCAGTTCTTC
TRBJ2-1 | few | - | TRBV20-1 | CSARDNRAGYNEQFF | TGCAGTGCTAGAGATAACAGGGCAGGGTACAATGAGCAGTTCTTC
TRBJ1-2 | few | TRBD1 | TRBV27 | CASRGAEKGATGYTF | TGTGCCAGCAGAGGGGCGGAGAAGGGGGCGACAGGCTACACCTTC
TRBJ2-6 | - | - | TRBV4-3 | CASSQEGKGSGANVLTF | TGCGCCAGCAGCCAAGAGGGGAAGGGCTCTGGGGCCAACGTCCTGACTTTC
TRBJ2-1 | once | TRBD2 | TRBV6-2/TRBV6-3 | CASIPSGSFLTYNEQFF | TGTGCCAGCATCCCTAGCGGGAGTTTTTTGACCTACAATGAGCAGTTCTTC
TRBJ2-7 | few | TRBD2 | TRBV18 | CASSRGTSGRYEQYF | TGTGCCAGCTCACGCGGGACTAGCGGGAGGTACGAGCAGTACTTC
TRBJ1-5 | once | - | TRBV6-6 | CASSHGPGGHQPQHF | TGTGCCAGCAGCCATGGGCCAGGAGGGCATCAGCCCCAGCATTTT
TRBJ1-4 | few | - | TRBV28 | CASSSGQGYEKLFF | TGTGCCAGCAGTTCGGGGCAGGGATACGAAAAACTGTTTTTT
TRBJ1-1 | - | - | TRBV4-3 | CASSPRPAQGVNTEAFF | TGCGCCAGCAGCCCAAGACCGGCACAGGGAGTGAACACTGAAGCTTTCTTT
TRBJ1-1 | - | TRBD1 | TRBV14 | CASSQWEGGKRLPMNTEAFF | TGTGCCAGCAGCCAATGGGAAGGGGGCAAGCGGCTTCCCATGAACACTGAAGCTTTCTTT
TRBJ2-5 | - | - | TRBV29-1 | CSVEGGSETQYF | TGCAGCGTTGAGGGGGGATCGGAGACCCAGTACTTC
TRBJ2-1 | - | - | TRBV6-4 | CASSPEGQSGEQFF | TGTGCCAGCTCCCCCGAGGGACAAAGCGGTGAGCAGTTCTTC
TRBJ1-4 | few | - | TRBV27 | CASKPSYLDEKLFF | TGTGCCAGCAAACCGTCTTATCTGGATGAAAAACTGTTTTTT
TRBJ1-2 | many | - | TRBV7-2 | CASSWGDGNYGYTF | TGTGCCAGCAGCTGGGGGGACGGAAACTATGGCTACACCTTC
TRBJ2-3 | few | TRBD2 | TRBV6-2/TRBV6-3 | CASSYVLAGGSTDTQYF | TGTGCCAGCAGTTATGTTCTGGCGGGAGGAAGCACAGATACGCAGTATTTT
TRBJ1-1 | - | - | TRBV20-1 | CSARGRTEAFF | TGCAGTGCTAGAGGGCGAACTGAAGCTTTCTTT
TRBJ1-1 | few | TRBD1 | TRBV20-1 | CSARVAGGARTEAFF | TGCAGTGCTAGAGTGGCAGGGGGCGCGAGGACTGAAGCTTTCTTT
TRBJ1-6 | - | TRBD1 | TRBV9 | CASSAWDSYSPLHF | TGTGCCAGCAGCGCTTGGGACAGCTATTCACCCCTCCACTTT
TRBJ1-1 | few | TRBD1 | TRBV5-1 | CASSLAEGATEAFF | TGCGCCAGCAGCTTGGCGGAGGGGGCCACTGAAGCTTTCTTT